This TCR beta chain is drawn from a study of blood T cell repertoires in COVID-19 (dated by TCRdb to the early 2020s). For context, the study as a whole: Collaborator samples came from the United States, Italy and Spain and covered acute and convalescent phases of COVID-19. The prospective study material was composed of cDNA or gDNA derived from T cells, B-cell-depleted T cells, or PBMCs. Subjects who had been exposed to COVID-19, were actively infected with it, or had recovered from it provided the deeply sampled blood TCRbeta repertoires that made up the dataset. A freely available public database, intended as a resource for researchers studying the immune response to SARS-CoV-2, is where the repertoires were released. The samples were drawn from the first 160 participants of the ongoing ImmuneRACE study and from 1,254 subjects provided by 6 global collaborators. Nearly every sample came with metadata listing a de-identified subject ID, COVID-19 status, age in years and sex. Where available, HLA class I and class II types were taken from metadata supplied by the sample provider and were not determined by assay-based typing.

Whole blood was collected in K2EDTA tubes by collaborating institutions according to the institutions' own protocols. For TCRbeta analysis, collaborators shipped samples as frozen whole blood, isolated PBMCs, or DNA extracted from either of those sample types. From the cysteine up to the phenylalanine, the CDR3 has a length of 16 residues. Here the CDR3 DNA is all that survives: 48 bases in frame from base 1. For CDR1 and CDR2, the germline V gene lists SGHTA and FQGTGA. Here V drops 3 bases and J drops 2 bases, and the junction holds 7 bases not matched to any gene. On this clone itself: Its antigen remains unidentified. No base-level quality is on record; no much larger clone is a single base apart.

Study-level results and caveats: The amount of clinical and demographic metadata varied by source and participant and was provided uncurated.

TCRbeta CDR3 regions were amplified from genomic DNA using the immunoSEQ Assay, a bias-controlled multiplex PCR. The study's own analysis went as follows. The number of nucleated cells in each sample was estimated by amplification of reference gene primers within the assay. To quantify the absolute abundance of each unique TCRbeta CDR3 rearrangement, sequence reads were collapsed and filtered. Productive Simpson clonality was computed per sample as the square root of Simpson's diversity index over productive rearrangements. The immuneACCESS repertoire file appears here via TCRdb, limited to in-frame rearrangements. These files lack a portion of the clones; in checked studies, under half of the deficit traces to unresolved V genes, and the cause of the others is not known. V and J calls and clone size are as listed in that table; D and trimming were resolved from the DNA. Here the sample has about 110,000 clones; more than 60% occur a single time. The ten largest clones capture 20% to 25% of the sample.

The TCR comes from a man in his 70s with active or convalescent COVID-19. Sample: peripheral blood. The chain joins TRBV7-3 to TRBJ2-1; TRBD2 fits 7 bases in the junction. The CDR3 sequence is CASSFTGGLTYNEQFF. Here is the DNA: TGTGCCAGCAGCTTCACTGGGGGACTAACCTACAATGAGCAGTTCTTC. The CDR3 plus the reference TRBV7-3 and TRBJ2-1 genes for the other parts give the full variable domain: GAGVSQTPSNKVTEKGKYVELRCDPISGHTALYWYRQSLGQGPEFLIYFQGTGAADDSGLPNDRFFAVRPEGSVSTLKIQRTERGDSAVYLCASSFTGGLTYNEQFFGPGTRLTVL.